The 18 T cell receptor beta chains in this list originate from one sample, sequenced in a study of neurological immune-mediated disorders. In TCRdb, the 5' RACE reads were re-called with MiXCR into one record per CDR3 protein. The data hold tens of thousands of distinct CDR3 sequences, with less than 15% observed a single time. This sample's time point: technical triplicate 1. The specimen sequenced was CD4+ T cells from blood. The receptors derive from a female donor with HTLV-1-associated myelopathy (HAM/TSP).

The chain carries TRBV7-2 and TRBJ2-1; 8 nucleotides match TRBD2. The germline V gene encodes CDR1 SGHTA and CDR2 FQGNSA. The CDR3 has 15 residues. The junction had 5 bases not matched to a gene; V was cut back by 5 bases and J by 2 bases. The chain's CDR3 is CASSQSGGAYNEQFF. The CDR3, as DNA: TGTGCCAGCAGCCAGAGCGGGGGCGCCTACAATGAGCAGTTCTTC.

This clonotype was seen ten or more times. This sequence joins TRBV11-3 and TRBJ2-1, with D perhaps TRBD2 (8 bases). Germline values: CDR1 SGHNT, CDR2 YENEEA. There are 16 residues in the CDR3. The ends were cut back, 2 bases at V and 10 bases at J, with 21 bases in the middle. For the CDR3, the DNA is TGTGCCAGCAGCTTAAGGGGGCTAGCGGGTTTGTTCGAGCAGTTCTTC. Translated: CASSLRGLAGLFEQFF.

This CDR3 reads CASSDSLAGAYEQYF. The CDR3 nucleotides are TGTGCCAGCAGCGACAGTCTAGCGGGGGCCTACGAGCAGTACTTC. This chain uses TRBV3-1 with TRBJ2-7, with 10 bases lining up with TRBD2. This CDR3 is 15 amino acids long. V gave up 5 bases and J gave up 2 bases; unmatched junction bases: 6. Germline-derived CDR1 and CDR2 are LGHDT and YNNKEL (reference sequence).

This clonotype is termed medium-sized. This chain joins TRBV5-1 and TRBJ2-5; D is tentatively TRBD1 or TRBD2 (6 bases each). The V end lost 5 bases, the J end lost 8 bases, and 16 bases lay between the germline ends. Germline CDR1 is SGHRS and CDR2 is YFSETQ. The CDR3 has 13 residues. In DNA, the CDR3 is TGCGCCAGCAGACAGGGACTTCCGAATACCCAGTACTTC. This gives the protein CASRQGLPNTQYF.

At least ten counts were recorded for this clonotype. CDR3 in DNA: TGTGCCAGCAGCCAAAGATCGGGACAGTATAATGAGCAGTTCTTC. This codes for CASSQRSGQYNEQFF. This chain joins TRBV3-1 and TRBJ2-1, with TRBD1 matching over 7 bases. This CDR3 contains 15 residues. The V segment lost 2 bases and the J segment 7 bases; nucleotides outside the gene matches: 8. Germline-derived CDR1 and CDR2 are LGHDT and YNNKEL (reference sequence).

This clonotype was observed at least ten times. The chain is built from TRBV20-1 and TRBJ2-3; 15 bases map to TRBD2. The germline gives CDR1 DFQATT, CDR2 SNEGSKA (reference sequence). Trimming cost V 1 base and J 2 bases; bases outside gene matches: 4. The CDR3 length is 17 residues. The CDR3 loop is CSARGGLAGGHTDTQYF. The CDR3 region has the DNA TGCAGTGCTAGAGGAGGACTAGCGGGAGGGCACACAGATACGCAGTATTTT.

Ten or more counts support this clonotype. The chain is built from TRBV6-6 and TRBJ1-2; TRBD1 matches at 8 bases. CDR1 is MNHNY and CDR2 is SVGAGI in the germline V gene (reference sequence). J lost 6 bases, V lost 7 bases, and 7 bases had no gene match. This CDR3 is 13 amino acids long. The CDR3 protein is CASTDRGFNGYTF. The CDR3 DNA reads as TGTGCCAGCACAGACAGGGGTTTTAATGGCTACACCTTC.

This clonotype was observed many times. The rearrangement links TRBV20-1 to TRBJ2-1, with D possibly TRBD2 on 5 matching bases. The germline V gene has CDR1 DFQATT and CDR2 SNEGSKA (reference sequence). This CDR3 is built from 11 residues. V lost 0 bases and J 12 bases, leaving 9 bases between the germline ends. The CDR3 loop is CSARDPSGQFF. The CDR3 nucleotides read TGCAGTGCTAGAGATCCCAGCGGGCAGTTCTTC.

This clonotype was picked up many times. The V and J genes are TRBV20-1 and TRBJ2-1; D perhaps matches TRBD2 (6 bases). Germline CDR1 reads DFQATT; CDR2 reads SNEGSKA (reference sequence). This CDR3 has 15 amino acids. Trimming took 3 bases from V and 6 from J, leaving 18 bases between them. In DNA form, the CDR3 reads TGCAGTGCTAGGGGAGGCGGGTTAGGGGCCAATGAGCAGTTCTTC. As protein: CSARGGGLGANEQFF.

Turning to this clonotype: A read error may account for a junction end that differs from germline. This chain connects TRBV15 to TRBJ2-4; D is undetermined. Germline V CDR1 and CDR2: LNHNV, YYDKDF (reference sequence). The CDR3 has 14 residues. In DNA, the CDR3 is TGTGCCACCAGCAGAGACCCGGGTGAAAAAATTCAATACTTC. The encoded protein is CATSRDPGEKIQYF.

This clonotype showed up many times. The chain employs TRBV7-3 and TRBJ2-1; 8 bases align to TRBD2. Germline V lookup: CDR1 SGHTA, CDR2 FQGTGA. J gave up 0 bases and V 4 bases, and 5 bases lay outside the gene matches. The CDR3 has 16 residues. The CDR3 spells CASSSPGTSSYNEQFF. As DNA, the CDR3 is TGTGCCAGCAGCTCGCCCGGGACTAGCTCCTACAATGAGCAGTTCTTC.

This clonotype has at least ten counts. The rearrangement uses TRBV9 and TRBJ1-6, with D unclear. CDR1 and CDR2 (germline): SGDLS, YYNGEE. The CDR3 spans 15 residues. Between the trimmed V and J ends, which lost 2 bases and 0 bases, there was a span of 6 bases. Here the CDR3 reads CASSVESSYNSPLHF. As DNA, the CDR3 is TGTGCCAGCAGCGTTGAGAGCTCCTATAATTCACCCCTCCACTTT.

In this sample, this clonotype turned up many times. The rearrangement links TRBV20-1 to TRBJ2-5, with D perhaps matching TRBD1 (6 bases). Trimming removed 6 bases from V and 5 bases from J, with 16 bases in between. CDR1 and CDR2 (germline): DFQATT, SNEGSKA (reference sequence). CDR3 length: 13 amino acids. CDR3 coding DNA: TGCAGTGCAAGCCCAGGGGCCTGGGAGACCCAGTACTTC. Residues: CSASPGAWETQYF.

This clonotype was observed at least ten times. The genes are TRBV10-3 and TRBJ1-2; D might be TRBD1 (5 bases). Trimming left V 6 bases short and J 5 bases short, with 10 bases between. There are 12 residues in the CDR3. CDR1 is ENHRY and CDR2 is SYGVKD in the germline V gene. CDR3 residues: CAISPGGYGYTF. In DNA, the CDR3 is TGTGCCATCAGCCCGGGGGGATATGGCTACACCTTC.

This clonotype was seen at least ten times. The CDR3 loop is CSARAGGARNEQFF. In nucleotides, the CDR3 is TGCAGTGCTAGAGCAGGGGGCGCCCGCAATGAGCAGTTCTTC. The V call is TRBV20-1, the J call TRBJ2-1; the match to TRBD1 covers 8 bases. This CDR3 spans 14 amino acids. Germline V CDR1 and CDR2: DFQATT, SNEGSKA (reference sequence). The V gene end was trimmed by 1 base and the J gene end by 6 bases; junction bases not matched to a gene: 5.

In its sample, this clonotype is medium-sized. The chain couples TRBV4-2 to TRBJ2-2; D remains ambiguous. The V and J ends lost 6 bases and 0 bases respectively, with 14 bases between them. The germline V gene encodes CDR1 LGHNA and CDR2 YNFKEQ. The CDR3 has 16 amino acids. As DNA, the CDR3 is TGTGCCAGCAGTCAACGTGCCGAAACGAACACCGGGGAGCTGTTTTTT. This translates into CASSQRAETNTGELFF.

V and J are TRBV7-2 and TRBJ1-2, with 9 bases identical to TRBD1. The length of the CDR3 is 16 residues. The V and J ends lost 0 bases and 7 bases, in that order; junction bases with no gene match: 9. Looked up from germline, CDR1 is SGHTA and CDR2 is FQGNSA. The CDR3 region is CASSLARDRVISGYTF. The CDR3 DNA follows: TGTGCCAGCAGCTTAGCCAGGGACAGGGTAATTTCTGGCTACACCTTC.

At least ten counts were recorded for this clonotype. The chain links TRBV20-1 to TRBJ2-7; TRBD1 aligns across 10 bases. Germline V gene lookup returns CDR1 DFQATT and CDR2 SNEGSKA (reference sequence). CDR3 length equals 16 residues. The J segment lost 3 bases and the V segment lost 4 bases, leaving 12 bases of the junction unmatched. The CDR3 bases are TGCAGTGCTAAAGGGCCCTCCCGGGACAGGGGCTACGAGCAGTACTTC. Its translation is CSAKGPSRDRGYEQYF.